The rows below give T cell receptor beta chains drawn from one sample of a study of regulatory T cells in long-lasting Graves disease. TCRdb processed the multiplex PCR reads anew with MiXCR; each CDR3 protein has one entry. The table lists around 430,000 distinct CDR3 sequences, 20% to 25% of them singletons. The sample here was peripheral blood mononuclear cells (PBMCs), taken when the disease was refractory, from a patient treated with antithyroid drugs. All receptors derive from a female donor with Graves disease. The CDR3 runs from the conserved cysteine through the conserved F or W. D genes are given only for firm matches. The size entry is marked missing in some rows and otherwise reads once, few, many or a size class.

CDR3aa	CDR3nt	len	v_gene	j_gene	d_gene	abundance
CASSPRRDRLNYGYTF	TGTGCCAGCAGCCCCCGACGAGACAGACTTAACTATGGCTACACCTTC	16	TRBV7-2	TRBJ1-2	-	many
CSAKQGPLRETQYF	TGCAGTGCTAAACAGGGGCCTCTCCGGGAGACCCAGTACTTC	14	TRBV20-1	TRBJ2-5	TRBD1	many
CASSRGTLYTGELFF	TGTGCCAGCAGTCGGGGGACTCTATACACCGGGGAGCTGTTTTTT	15	TRBV6-1	TRBJ2-2	-	-
CAISGQVDQPQHF	TGTGCCATCAGTGGCCAGGTCGATCAGCCCCAGCATTTT	13	TRBV10-3	TRBJ1-5	-	-
CASSSGDPYYGYTF	TGTGCCAGCAGTTCAGGGGACCCCTACTATGGCTACACCTTC	14	TRBV28	TRBJ1-2	-	many
CASSLGPQETQYF	TGTGCCAGCAGCTTGGGACCTCAAGAGACCCAGTACTTC	13	TRBV7-2	TRBJ2-5	-	many
CASSPWDRVREETQYF	TGTGCCAGTAGTCCCTGGGACAGGGTGCGGGAAGAGACCCAGTACTTC	16	TRBV19	TRBJ2-5	TRBD1	-
CATSRTFGQGDEKLFF	TGTGCCACCAGCAGAACATTTGGACAGGGAGACGAAAAACTGTTTTTT	16	TRBV15	TRBJ1-4	TRBD1	few
CASSLDIPRVTGELFF	TGCGCCAGCAGCTTGGATATCCCCAGGGTTACCGGGGAGCTGTTTTTT	16	TRBV5-1	TRBJ2-2	-	-
CASSLGLNAGELFF	TGTGCCAGCAGCCTCGGACTGAACGCCGGGGAGCTGTTTTTT	14	TRBV3-1	TRBJ2-2	-	few
CSVLGGEWETQYF	TGCAGCGTTTTAGGGGGAGAGTGGGAGACCCAGTACTTC	13	TRBV29-1	TRBJ2-5	-	-
CSVDSATEAFF	TGCAGCGTTGATAGTGCCACTGAAGCTTTCTTT	11	TRBV29-1	TRBJ1-1	-	few
CASSQGLAGQETQYF	TGTGCCAGCAGCCAGGGACTAGCGGGTCAAGAGACCCAGTACTTC	15	TRBV7-2	TRBJ2-5	TRBD2	many
CASSLFAGQVRSETQYF	TGTGCCAGCAGCTTATTCGCTGGACAGGTGCGTTCGGAGACCCAGTACTTC	17	TRBV7-2	TRBJ2-5	TRBD1	few
CASSFPGQGSDEQYF	TGTGCCAGCAGCTTCCCGGGACAGGGGTCGGACGAGCAGTACTTC	15	TRBV7-9	TRBJ2-7	TRBD1	few
CSASVRQGYNEQFF	TGCAGTGCTAGCGTTCGCCAGGGCTACAATGAGCAGTTCTTC	14	TRBV20-1	TRBJ2-1	-	few
CASSQVWRDEQYF	TGCGCCAGCAGCCAAGTTTGGAGGGACGAGCAGTACTTC	13	TRBV4-3	TRBJ2-7	-	once
CASSKGTGSQPQHF	TGTGCCAGCAGCAAAGGGACAGGGAGCCAGCCCCAGCATTTT	14	TRBV12-3/TRBV12-4	TRBJ1-5	TRBD1	many
CASSSPPSNQPQHF	TGTGCCAGCAGTTCACCCCCGAGCAATCAGCCCCAGCATTTT	14	TRBV12-3/TRBV12-4	TRBJ1-5	-	-
CASSLGPGEGETQYF	TGTGCCAGCAGCTTAGGTCCTGGGGAGGGGGAGACCCAGTACTTC	15	TRBV7-2	TRBJ2-5	TRBD2	many
CASSLGAQEAQYF	TGTGCCAGCAGTTTAGGGGCACAAGAGGCCCAGTACTTC	13	TRBV28	TRBJ2-5	-	few
CSAQENTEAFF	TGCAGTGCTCAAGAAAACACTGAAGCTTTCTTT	11	TRBV20-1	TRBJ1-1	-	-
CASSLLSRGRTGELFF	TGTGCCAGCAGTTTACTATCCAGGGGGCGTACCGGGGAGCTGTTTTTT	16	TRBV27	TRBJ2-2	TRBD1	once
CASSDRGEGMDTQYF	TGTGCCAGCAGTGACAGGGGAGAAGGGATGGATACGCAGTATTTT	15	TRBV28	TRBJ2-3	TRBD1	-
CASTPAGEEKLFF	TGTGCCAGCACACCCGCCGGGGAAGAAAAACTGTTTTTT	13	TRBV2	TRBJ1-4	-	many
CASSPTIQGANEQYF	TGTGCCAGCTCACCCACGATCCAGGGGGCAAACGAGCAGTACTTC	15	TRBV18	TRBJ2-7	TRBD1	few
CSALYRQGAYTF	TGCAGTGCTCTATACCGACAGGGCGCCTACACCTTC	12	TRBV20-1	TRBJ1-2	TRBD1	-
CASSQGPGANTGELFF	TGCGCCAGCAGCCAAGGGCCGGGAGCGAACACCGGGGAGCTGTTTTTT	16	TRBV4-1	TRBJ2-2	-	few
CASSLSAIDRPQYF	TGTGCCAGCAGCTTATCCGCGATAGACAGGCCGCAGTACTTC	14	TRBV7-2	TRBJ2-5	-	many
CASTLDLPGIDEQYF	TGTGCCAGCACCCTGGACCTCCCGGGAATCGACGAGCAGTACTTC	15	TRBV7-9	TRBJ2-7	-	few
CASRKVGQTSSYEQYF	TGTGCCAGTAGGAAAGTAGGACAGACCAGCTCCTACGAGCAGTACTTC	16	TRBV19	TRBJ2-7	-	few
CAWSVHGSGELFF	TGTGCCTGGAGTGTACACGGGTCCGGGGAGCTGTTTTTT	13	TRBV30	TRBJ2-2	-	-
CASSSSGPPYGYTF	TGTGCCAGCAGCTCCTCCGGGCCCCCCTATGGCTACACCTTC	14	TRBV7-9	TRBJ1-2	-	-